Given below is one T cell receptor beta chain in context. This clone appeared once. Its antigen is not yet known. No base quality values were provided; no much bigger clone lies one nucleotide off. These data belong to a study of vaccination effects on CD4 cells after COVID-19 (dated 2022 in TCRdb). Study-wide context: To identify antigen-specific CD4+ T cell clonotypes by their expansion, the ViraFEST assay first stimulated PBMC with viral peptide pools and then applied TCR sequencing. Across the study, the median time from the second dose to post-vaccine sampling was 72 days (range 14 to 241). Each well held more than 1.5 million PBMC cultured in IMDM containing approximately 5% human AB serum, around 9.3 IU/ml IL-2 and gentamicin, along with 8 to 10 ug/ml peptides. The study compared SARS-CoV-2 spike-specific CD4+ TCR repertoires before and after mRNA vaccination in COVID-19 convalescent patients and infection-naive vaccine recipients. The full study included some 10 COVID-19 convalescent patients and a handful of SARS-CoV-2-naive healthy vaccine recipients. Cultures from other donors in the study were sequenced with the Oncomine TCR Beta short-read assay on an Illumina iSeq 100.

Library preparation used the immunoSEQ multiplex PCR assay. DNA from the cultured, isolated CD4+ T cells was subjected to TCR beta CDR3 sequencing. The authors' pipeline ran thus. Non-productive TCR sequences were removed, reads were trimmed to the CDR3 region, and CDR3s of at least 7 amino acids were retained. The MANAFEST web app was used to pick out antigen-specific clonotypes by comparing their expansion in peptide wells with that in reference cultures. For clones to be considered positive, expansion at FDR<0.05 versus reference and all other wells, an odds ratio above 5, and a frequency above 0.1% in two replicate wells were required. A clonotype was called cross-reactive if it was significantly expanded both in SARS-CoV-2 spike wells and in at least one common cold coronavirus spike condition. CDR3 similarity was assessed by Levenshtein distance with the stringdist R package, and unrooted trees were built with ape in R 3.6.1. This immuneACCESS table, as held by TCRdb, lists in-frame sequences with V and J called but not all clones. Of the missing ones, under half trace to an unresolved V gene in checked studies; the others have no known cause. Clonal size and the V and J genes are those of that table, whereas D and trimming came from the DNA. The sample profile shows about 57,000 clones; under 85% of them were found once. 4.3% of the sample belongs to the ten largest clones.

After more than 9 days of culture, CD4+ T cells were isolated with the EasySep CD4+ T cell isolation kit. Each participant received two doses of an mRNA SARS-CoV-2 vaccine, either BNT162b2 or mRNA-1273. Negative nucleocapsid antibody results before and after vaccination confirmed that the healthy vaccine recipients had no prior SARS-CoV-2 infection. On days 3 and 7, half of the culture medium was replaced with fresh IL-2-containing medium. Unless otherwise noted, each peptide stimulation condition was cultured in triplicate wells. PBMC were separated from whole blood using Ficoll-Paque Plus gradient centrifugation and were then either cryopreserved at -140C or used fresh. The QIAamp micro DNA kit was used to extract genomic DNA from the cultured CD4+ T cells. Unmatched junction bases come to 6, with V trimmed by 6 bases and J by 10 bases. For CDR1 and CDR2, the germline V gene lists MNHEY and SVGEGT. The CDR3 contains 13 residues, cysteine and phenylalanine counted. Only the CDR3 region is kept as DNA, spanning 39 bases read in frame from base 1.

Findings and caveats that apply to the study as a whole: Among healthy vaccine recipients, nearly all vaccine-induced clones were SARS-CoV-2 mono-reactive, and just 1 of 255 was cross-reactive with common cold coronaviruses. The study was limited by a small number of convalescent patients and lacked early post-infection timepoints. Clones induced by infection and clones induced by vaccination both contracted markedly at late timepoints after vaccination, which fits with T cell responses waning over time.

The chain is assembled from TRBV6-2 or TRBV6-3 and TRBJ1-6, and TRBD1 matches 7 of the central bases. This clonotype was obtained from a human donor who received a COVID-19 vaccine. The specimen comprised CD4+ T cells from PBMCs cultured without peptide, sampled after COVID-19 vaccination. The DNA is TGTGCCAGCAGCACCACAGGGGACTCACCCCTCCACTTT. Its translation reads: CASSTTGDSPLHF.